One and the same sample provided the 14 T cell receptor beta chains below, sequenced in a study of cytomegalovirus exposure and HLA in healthy donors (dated by TCRdb to between 2016 and 2019). Library method: the immunoSEQ multiplex PCR assay. For the multiplex PCR, a mixture combining 60 forward primers for TCR Vbeta segments and 13 reverse primers for TCR Jbeta segments was used. TCRdb's version of the immuneACCESS table is confined to in-frame rearrangements and falls short of the full clone set. An unresolved V gene accounts for under half of the shortfall where checked; the remainder is of unknown origin. The sample records 100,000 to 150,000 clones, about three quarters of which are singletons. Together, the top ten hold 2% to 3% of the sample. Material: PBMCs. These receptors came from a woman in her sixties or seventies in good health and CMV-seropositive.

This clone was detected only once. The chain employs TRBV18 and TRBJ2-7; 7 positions match TRBD1. Germline V gives CDR1 KGHSH, CDR2 LQKENI. V lost 6 bases and J lost 1; bases outside the gene matches: 6. This CDR3 has 14 amino acids. The CDR3 DNA follows: TGTGCCAGCTCGCTTAGGGACAGTTCCTACGAGCAGTACTTC. It specifies CASSLRDSSYEQYF.

CDR3 DNA sequence: TGTGCCAGCAGTCTCAGGGACAGGAGCACAGATACGCAGTATTTT. Amino acids: CASSLRDRSTDTQYF. V gene TRBV6-5 combines with J gene TRBJ2-3; 8 bases align to TRBD1. Losses at the gene ends were 5 bases for V and 0 bases for J; bases not matched to a gene: 4. This CDR3 contains 15 residues. Germline-derived CDR1 and CDR2 are MNHEY and SVGAGI.

The table lists this clone with a few counts. The V gene is TRBV11-2, the J gene TRBJ2-5; 7 nucleotides match TRBD1. CDR1 and CDR2 from the germline V gene are SGHAT and FQNNGV. The CDR3 sequence is 16 residues long. V was pared by 5 bases and J by 3 bases, with 12 bases of the junction left unmatched. The CDR3 spells CASSPARGGLKETQYF. The CDR3 DNA reads as TGTGCCAGCAGCCCCGCAAGAGGGGGCCTTAAAGAGACCCAGTACTTC.

The chain couples TRBV11-2 to TRBJ2-6; D call uncertain. The CDR3 contains 15 residues. V was trimmed by 3 bases and J by 2 bases, leaving 8 bases between them. Germline CDR1 SGHAT, CDR2 FQNNGV. The CDR3 protein is CASSFQVTGANVLTF. The CDR3, as DNA: TGTGCCAGCAGCTTCCAGGTTACTGGGGCCAACGTCCTGACTTTC.

V gene TRBV19 combines with J gene TRBJ1-1, with D possibly being TRBD1 (6 bases). CDR3 size: 13 residues. Germline CDR1 LNHDA, CDR2 SQIVND (reference sequence). The ends were cut back, 1 base at V and 5 bases at J, with 8 bases in the middle. For the CDR3, the DNA is TGTGCCAGTAGTATAGTAGGACAGACTGAAGCTTTCTTT. It is translated as CASSIVGQTEAFF.

This clone was counted between two and nine times. The chain couples TRBV5-8 to TRBJ2-6; D is perhaps TRBD1 (6 bases). Germline V lookup: CDR1 SGHTS, CDR2 YDEGEE. There are 18 residues in the CDR3. Between the trimmed V and J ends, which lost 3 bases and 0 bases, there was a span of 16 bases. The CDR3 protein is CASSSTGSRSSGANVLTF. CDR3 coding DNA: TGTGCCAGCAGCTCTACAGGGTCAAGGAGCTCTGGGGCCAACGTCCTGACTTTC.

The genes are TRBV7-3 and TRBJ1-1; D remains unclear. The CDR3 extends over 15 amino acids. Germline assignment: CDR1 SGHTA and CDR2 FQGTGA. V shed 5 bases and J shed 1 base, with 14 bases lying between them. The CDR3 protein is CASSPDGLANTEAFF. Written as DNA, the CDR3 is TGTGCCAGCAGCCCGGACGGCCTAGCGAACACTGAAGCTTTCTTT.

The V gene is TRBV14, the J gene TRBJ1-1, with a weak D call TRBD1 (5 bases). Per the germline V gene, CDR1 is SGHDN and CDR2 is FVKESK. V lost 8 bases to trimming and J lost 1 base, with 14 bases between them. This CDR3 is built from 14 residues. The CDR3 region is CASRRLGQNTEAFF. CDR3 nucleotide sequence: TGTGCCAGCCGAAGACTTGGACAGAACACTGAAGCTTTCTTT.

This clone was recorded only once. The chain joins TRBV15 to TRBJ1-1; D gene unclear. The germline gives CDR1 LNHNV, CDR2 YYDKDF (reference sequence). The CDR3 is 15 residues long. V lost 0 bases and J 1 base, leaving 9 bases between the germline ends. CDR3: CATSRDRLGNTEAFF. The CDR3 coding sequence is TGTGCCACCAGCAGAGACCGACTAGGGAACACTGAAGCTTTCTTT.

The chain carries TRBV7-9 and TRBJ1-3, with D unresolved. Trimming removed 4 bases at V and 2 bases at J, with 12 bases between. This CDR3 contains 15 residues. The germline CDR1 and CDR2 sequences are SEHNR and FQNEAQ (reference sequence). CDR3 sequence (DNA): TGTGCCAGCAGCTCCTCGGGTTGGGCTGGAAACACCATATATTTT. Residues: CASSSSGWAGNTIYF.

The chain couples TRBV5-5 to TRBJ1-5; D perhaps matches TRBD1 (6 bases). The CDR3 has 14 amino acids. The V end was cut by 2 bases, the J end by 6 bases, with 12 bases between. The germline gives CDR1 SGHKS, CDR2 YYEKEE (reference sequence). The CDR3 is CASSFGQGLQPQHF. Here the CDR3 DNA reads TGTGCCAGCAGCTTCGGGCAGGGGCTTCAGCCCCAGCATTTT. The complete variable domain, with remaining parts taken from reference TRBV5-5 and TRBJ1-5, reads DAGVTQSPTHLIKTRGQQVTLRCSPISGHKSVSWYQQVLGQGPQFIFQYYEKEERGRGNFPDRFSARQFPNYSSELNVNALLLGDSALYLCASSFGQGLQPQHFGDGTRLSIL.

The gene calls are TRBV9 and TRBJ1-1; tentatively, D is TRBD1 (5 bases). V was shortened by 3 bases and J by 1 base, with 7 bases between the two germline ends. This CDR3 region has 13 residues. CDR1 is SGDLS, CDR2 YYNGEE, per germline. The CDR3 is CASSGGGNTEAFF. In DNA, the CDR3 is TGTGCCAGCAGCGGCGGGGGGAACACTGAAGCTTTCTTT.

The genes are TRBV19 and TRBJ2-7; tentative D call: TRBD1 (6 bases). Germline lookup yields CDR1 LNHDA and CDR2 SQIVND (reference sequence). V lost 4 bases and J lost 7, with 17 bases in between. The CDR3 is made up of 14 amino acids. The CDR3 here is CASSSGGGLREQYF. The CDR3 DNA reads as TGTGCCAGTAGTAGTGGGGGCGGTCTGCGAGAGCAGTACTTC.

The chain combines TRBV6-4 with TRBJ2-4; possibly TRBD1 for D (5 bases). CDR1 MRHNA and CDR2 SNTAGT come from the germline V gene. The CDR3 extends over 14 amino acids. V lost 1 base, J lost 6 bases, and 10 bases lay in between. This chain's CDR3 is CASSDWGSLNIQYF. DNA of the CDR3: TGTGCCAGCAGTGACTGGGGCAGTTTAAACATTCAGTACTTC.